The 23 T cell receptor beta chains in this list originate from one sample, sequenced in a study of OX40 agonist ivuxolimab in advanced cancers. TCRdb keeps only in-frame clones here, not all; method: immunoSEQ multiplex PCR. The sample records about 84,000 clones, approximately 89% being singletons. Sequenced here: CD4+ or CD8+ T cells sorted from blood, sampled in a trial of the OX40 agonist ivuxolimab. The receptors derive from an adult with an advanced solid tumor such as melanoma, head and neck, liver or kidney cancer.

This clone showed up just once. The chain links TRBV10-3 to TRBJ1-1; D not resolved. The CDR3 is 11 amino acids. Trimming left V 0 bases short and J 7 bases short, with 3 bases between. Germline-derived CDR1 and CDR2 are ENHRY and SYGVKD. The CDR3 bases are TGTGCCATCAGTGAGTCTGGTGAAGCTTTCTTT. It translates to CAISESGEAFF.

V and J are TRBV2 and TRBJ1-2; D is possibly TRBD1 (5 bases). CDR3 length: 13 residues. Germline CDR1 SNHLY, CDR2 FYNNEI. V lost 5 bases and J 8 bases, leaving 15 bases between the germline ends. The CDR3, as DNA: TGTGCCAGCAGTCCCCTGACAGTCAGAGGCTACACCTTC. It codes for CASSPLTVRGYTF.

The chain is built from TRBV29-1 and TRBJ2-7; the match to TRBD2 covers 8 bases. Germline loops: CDR1 SQVTM, CDR2 ANQGSEA. The CDR3 is made up of 13 amino acids. V lost 5 bases and J lost 0; bases outside the gene matches: 3. CDR3 DNA sequence: TGCAGCGTTAGACTAGCGAACTCCTACGAGCAGTACTTC. This translates into CSVRLANSYEQYF.

This rearrangement joins TRBV18 to TRBJ1-6; D is perhaps TRBD1 (5 bases). The length of the CDR3 is 20 residues. V was pared by 3 bases and J by 0 bases, with 21 bases between. Germline V lookup: CDR1 KGHSH, CDR2 LQKENI. The CDR3 sequence: CASSPFSGTSKSSYNSPLHF. The CDR3 nucleotides read TGTGCCAGCTCACCTTTTAGCGGGACCTCAAAAAGCTCCTATAATTCACCCCTCCACTTT.

This clone has just one count. The chain recombines TRBV15 with TRBJ1-4, with D uncertain. The CDR3 runs to 11 residues. The germline V gene encodes CDR1 LNHNV and CDR2 YYDKDF (reference sequence). Trimming left V 6 bases short and J 7 bases short, with 6 bases between. The DNA of the CDR3 is TGTGCCACCAGGTTCGGTGAAAAACTGTTTTTT. Its protein product is CATRFGEKLFF.

The chain links TRBV6-5 to TRBJ1-6; TRBD1 matches at 9 bases. The CDR3 contains 16 residues. The trim removed 1 base at V and 7 bases at J, leaving 5 bases unmatched. The germline CDR1 and CDR2 sequences are MNHEY and SVGAGI. In DNA, the CDR3 is TGTGCCAGCAGTTACTGGGACAGGGACGGGAATTCACCCCTCCACTTT. Translation: CASSYWDRDGNSPLHF.

V is TRBV5-6 and J is TRBJ2-2, with 15 nucleotides matching TRBD2. Germline V gives CDR1 SGHDT, CDR2 YYEEEE. The CDR3 sequence is 19 residues long. V trimming: 4 bases; J trimming: 1 base; junction bases outside the gene matches: 8. DNA of the CDR3: TGTGCCAGCAGCCTACTACCGGGACTAGCGGGGGGGAACACCGGGGAGCTGTTTTTT. Translating it yields CASSLLPGLAGGNTGELFF.

The chain carries TRBV5-1 and TRBJ2-5; 9 nucleotides agree with TRBD1. The CDR3 contains 16 residues. V dropped 6 bases and J dropped 3; count of bases not matched to a gene: 12. Germline CDR1 SGHRS, CDR2 YFSETQ. DNA for the CDR3: TGCGCCAGCACCTCAGATCCGGGACAGGGTGAAGAGACCCAGTACTTC. Translated, it gives CASTSDPGQGEETQYF.

The chain recombines TRBV12-1 with TRBJ2-5; the table names TRBD2, a call not compared with the DNA. TRBV12-1 represents a pseudogene. There are 17 residues in the CDR3. The CDR3 sequence: CASSFHYRLAGKETQYF. Written as DNA, the CDR3 is TGTGCCAGCAGCTTTCACTACCGACTAGCGGGAAAGGAGACCCAGTACTTC.

This clone is a singleton in its sample. The rearrangement links TRBV5-4 to TRBJ2-1, with D possibly TRBD2 on 5 matching bases. V shed 0 bases and J shed 3 bases, with 10 bases lying between them. The CDR3 runs 15 residues. The germline V gene has CDR1 SGHNT and CDR2 YYREEE (reference sequence). In DNA, the CDR3 is TGTGCCAGCAGCTTGGCCTCGGGAAACTACAATGAGCAGTTCTTC. As protein: CASSLASGNYNEQFF.

The chain has TRBV7-2 and TRBJ2-2; possible D gene TRBD2, 7 bases. The V end was cut by 1 base, the J end by 7 bases, with 13 bases between. CDR1 and CDR2 (germline): SGHTA, FQGNSA. The CDR3 totals 15 residues. CDR3 nucleotide sequence: TGTGCCAGCAGCTTAGTACGGGGGGCCGGCGGGGAGCTGTTTTTT. This gives the protein CASSLVRGAGGELFF.

V usage is TRBV27 and J usage is TRBJ2-7, with D perhaps TRBD1 or TRBD2 (6 bases each). This CDR3 has 16 residues. Trimming removed 4 bases from V and 5 bases from J, with 21 bases in between. CDR1 is MNHEY, CDR2 SMNVEV, per germline (reference sequence). The CDR3, as DNA: TGTGCCAGCAGTTACCCAGAGGGGGGCCGGGCACACGAGCAGTACTTC. Its translation is CASSYPEGGRAHEQYF.

The chain couples TRBV7-3 to TRBJ1-1; tentatively, D is TRBD1 (5 bases). The CDR3 is 13 residues long. V was cut by 2 bases and J by 3 bases, with 7 bases left in between. Germline V CDR1 and CDR2: SGHTA, FQGTGA. The CDR3 DNA sequence: TGTGCCAGCAGCTTAGACAGATACACTGAAGCTTTCTTT. Translated: CASSLDRYTEAFF.

The chain employs TRBV9 and TRBJ1-2; maybe TRBD1 (5 bases). CDR3 length: 13 residues. Trimming left V 4 bases short and J 8 bases short, with 15 bases between. CDR1 is SGDLS, CDR2 YYNGEE, per germline. The CDR3 is CASSPRGAGGYTF. CDR3 sequence (DNA): TGTGCCAGCAGCCCCCGCGGGGCGGGGGGCTACACCTTC.

The J gene is TRBJ2-5, the V gene TRBV6-4; 8 nucleotides align to TRBD1. J gave up 4 bases and V 7 bases, and 8 bases lay outside the gene matches. Germline values: CDR1 MRHNA, CDR2 SNTAGT. The CDR3 consists of 14 residues. This CDR3 is CASTLRGPRETQYF. CDR3 DNA: TGTGCCAGCACCCTCAGGGGGCCCCGAGAGACCCAGTACTTC.

V gene TRBV5-1 combines with J gene TRBJ2-5; 7 nucleotides agree with TRBD1. This CDR3 is built from 13 residues. J gave up 5 bases and V 4 bases, and 5 bases lay outside the gene matches. Per germline, CDR1 SGHRS and CDR2 YFSETQ. CDR3 residues: CASSPGQRETQYF. The CDR3 nucleotides are TGCGCCAGCAGCCCGGGACAGCGGGAGACCCAGTACTTC.

The gene calls are TRBV25-1 and TRBJ1-2, with D unclear. The CDR3 is 14 residues long. Germline-derived CDR1 and CDR2 are MGHDK and SYGVNS. V dropped 3 bases and J dropped 2 bases, with 10 bases sitting between them. CDR3 nucleotides: TGTGCCAGCAGTGACCTTCGCAGAAACTATGGCTACACCTTC. Translation: CASSDLRRNYGYTF.

The chain joins TRBV23-1 to TRBJ2-2; D may be TRBD1 (5 bases). TRBV23-1 is placed among ORFs of uncertain function. With 6 bases removed from V and 3 bases from J, the gap between germline ends came to 20 bases. The CDR3 runs to 17 residues. CDR3: CASRISKTVGHTGELFF. CDR3 nucleotide sequence: TGCGCCAGCAGGATATCAAAGACGGTGGGGCACACCGGGGAGCTGTTTTTT.

V gene TRBV10-1 combines with J gene TRBJ2-5; D is undetermined. Germline V lookup: CDR1 WNHNN, CDR2 SYGVQD (reference sequence). The CDR3 is 14 residues long. The ends were cut back, 2 bases at V and 2 bases at J, with 9 bases in the middle. The CDR3 DNA sequence: TGCGCCAGCAGTGAGAGGCTACTGCAAGAGACCCAGTACTTC. It translates to CASSERLLQETQYF.

CDR3 DNA sequence: TGCGCCAGCAGCTTGGGTCAGCTCAATCAGCCCCAGCATTTT. The encoded protein is CASSLGQLNQPQHF. The chain recombines TRBV5-1 with TRBJ1-5; D remains ambiguous. The CDR3 totals 14 residues. Between the trimmed V and J ends, which lost 0 bases and 3 bases, there was a span of 7 bases. Germline lookup yields CDR1 SGHRS and CDR2 YFSETQ.

The genes are TRBV29-1 and TRBJ1-5; 7 bases map to TRBD1. V shed 5 bases, J shed 2 bases, and the junction held 3 bases outside the gene matches. The CDR3 spans 13 residues. Germline CDR1 is SQVTM and CDR2 is ANQGSEA. The DNA for the CDR3 is TGCAGCGTTTACCAGGGGGGCAATCAGCCCCAGCATTTT. It codes for CSVYQGGNQPQHF.

This chain connects TRBV5-1 to TRBJ2-2; TRBD2 agrees at 12 bases. Germline V gene lookup returns CDR1 SGHRS and CDR2 YFSETQ. The V segment lost 4 bases and the J segment 0 bases; nucleotides outside the gene matches: 4. This CDR3 contains 17 residues. CDR3 bases: TGCGCCAGCAGCGAACTAGCGGGAGGAGCGAACACCGGGGAGCTGTTTTTT. Protein: CASSELAGGANTGELFF.

This chain connects TRBV9 to TRBJ1-3; TRBD1 matches at 7 bases. The CDR3 spans 17 residues. Unmatched junction bases numbered 10, after V lost 4 bases and J lost 0 bases. Germline assignment: CDR1 SGDLS and CDR2 YYNGEE. CDR3 nucleotide sequence: TGTGCCAGCAGCCTGGGACAGCTGGCTCTCTCTGGAAACACCATATATTTT. Amino acid sequence: CASSLGQLALSGNTIYF.